This T cell receptor beta chain came from a study of blood T cells in healthy people across ages. Regarding the study as a whole: Older age coincided with a roughly linear decline in TCR beta diversity per million T cells. There were more naive CD4+ cells and higher diversity in long-lived donors than in aged donors.

The authors isolated at least 6 million PBMCs per sample. Concerning this clonotype: No antigen is known for it. A much larger clone differs by one base, so this may be a read error.

A second PCR, run for about 6 to 12 cycles, used a sample-barcoded 5' primer plus a J-beta primer mix. TCRdb recomputed calls from the 5' RACE reads with MiXCR, one row per CDR3 protein. Of some 320,000 distinct CDR3 sequences detected, roughly 26% appear once; the ten largest clones hold roughly 30%. Per germline, CDR1 LGHDT and CDR2 YNNKEL (reference sequence). The CDR3 loop spans 16 amino acids. Trimming shortened V by 1 base and J by 1 base, and 11 bases separated the two germline ends. The clonotype was recovered from a woman in her 70s in good health. The chain employs TRBV3-1 and TRBJ2-1; D gene uncertain. Sequencing used blood. The DNA for the CDR3 is TGTGCCAGCAGCCAAGTCGGCGCCTCTTCCTACAATGAGCAGTTCTTC. Amino acids: CASSQVGASSYNEQFF.